The subject of this entry is one TCR beta chain. Its target is unknown. The sample belongs to a study of T cells in localized non-small cell lung cancer. General study findings and limits: Adjacent lung was found to contain a median about 60 of the top 100 tumor clones. Elevated circulating T cell density in blood was associated with longer overall survival. Maximal T cell clonality occurred in uninvolved adjacent lung, with tumor ranking below it.

This table comes from immunoSEQ multiplex PCR, and its TCRdb copy is limited to in-frame clones, with some not included. The sample has a few thousand clones; 85% are singletons. Per the germline V gene, CDR1 is MNHEY and CDR2 is SVGAGI. V dropped 0 bases and J dropped 4; count of bases not matched to a gene: 6. The CDR3 loop spans 16 amino acids. This material consisted of PBMCs, taken before any cancer treatment. The chain joins TRBV6-5 to TRBJ1-5, with 7 bases that match TRBD1. This receptor was taken from a woman aged 35-75 years with stage II lung adenocarcinoma. CDR3 DNA sequence: TGTGCCAGCAGTTACTCCCGTGCAGGGGGAAATCAGCCCCAGCATTTT. Encoded protein: CASSYSRAGGNQPQHF.